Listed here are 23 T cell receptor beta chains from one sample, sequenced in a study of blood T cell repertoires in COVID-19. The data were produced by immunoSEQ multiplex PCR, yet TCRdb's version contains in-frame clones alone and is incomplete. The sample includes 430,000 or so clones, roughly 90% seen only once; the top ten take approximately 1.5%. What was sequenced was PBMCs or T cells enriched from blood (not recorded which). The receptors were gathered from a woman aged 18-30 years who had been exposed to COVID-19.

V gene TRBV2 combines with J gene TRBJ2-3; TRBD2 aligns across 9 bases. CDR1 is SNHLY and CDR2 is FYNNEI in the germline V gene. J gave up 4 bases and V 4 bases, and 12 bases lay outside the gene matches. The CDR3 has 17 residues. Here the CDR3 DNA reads TGTGCCAGCAGTGGGCGGGAGGGCCTGAAACAATCAGATACGCAGTATTTT. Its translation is CASSGREGLKQSDTQYF.

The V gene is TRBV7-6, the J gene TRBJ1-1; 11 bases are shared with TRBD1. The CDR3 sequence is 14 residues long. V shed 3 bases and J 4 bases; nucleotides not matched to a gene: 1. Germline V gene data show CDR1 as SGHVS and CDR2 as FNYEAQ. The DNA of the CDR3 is TGTGCCAGCAGCTTGGGACAGGGGGTCACTGAAGCTTTCTTT. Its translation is CASSLGQGVTEAFF.

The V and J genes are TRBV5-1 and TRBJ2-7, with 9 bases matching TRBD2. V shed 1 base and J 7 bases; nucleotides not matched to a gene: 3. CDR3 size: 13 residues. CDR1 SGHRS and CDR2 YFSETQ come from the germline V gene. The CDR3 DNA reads TGCGCCAGCAGCTTGTCGCTAGCGGGAGAGCAGTACTTC. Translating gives CASSLSLAGEQYF.

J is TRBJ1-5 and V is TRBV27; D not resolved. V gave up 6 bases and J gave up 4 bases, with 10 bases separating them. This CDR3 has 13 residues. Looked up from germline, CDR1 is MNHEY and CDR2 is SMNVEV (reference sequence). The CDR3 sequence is CASSRSSNQPQHF. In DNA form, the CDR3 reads TGTGCCAGCAGCCGGAGCTCGAATCAGCCCCAGCATTTT.

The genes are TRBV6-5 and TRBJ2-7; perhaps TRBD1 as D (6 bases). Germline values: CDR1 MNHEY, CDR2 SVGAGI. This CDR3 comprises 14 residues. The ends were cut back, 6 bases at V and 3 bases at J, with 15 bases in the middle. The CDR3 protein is CASREASDSYEQYF. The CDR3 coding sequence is TGTGCCAGCAGGGAGGCTTCGGACAGCTACGAGCAGTACTTC.

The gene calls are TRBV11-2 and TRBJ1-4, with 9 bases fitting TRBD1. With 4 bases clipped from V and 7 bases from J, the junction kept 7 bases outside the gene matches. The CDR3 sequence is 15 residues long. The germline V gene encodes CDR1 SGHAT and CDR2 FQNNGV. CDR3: CASSSVTGGGEKLFF. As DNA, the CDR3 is TGTGCCAGCAGCTCCGTGACAGGGGGAGGTGAAAAACTGTTTTTT. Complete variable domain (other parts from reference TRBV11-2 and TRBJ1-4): EAGVAQSPRYKIIEKRQSVAFWCNPISGHATLYWYQQILGQGPKLLIQFQNNGVVDDSQLPKDRFSAERLKGVDSTLKIQPAKLEDSAVYLCASSSVTGGGEKLFFGSGTQLSVL.

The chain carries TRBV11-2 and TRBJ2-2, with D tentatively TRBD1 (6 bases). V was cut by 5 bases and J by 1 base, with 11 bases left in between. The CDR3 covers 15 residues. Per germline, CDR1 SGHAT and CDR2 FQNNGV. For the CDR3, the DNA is TGTGCCAGCAGCCAAGGACAGAAGAACACCGGGGAGCTGTTTTTT. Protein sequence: CASSQGQKNTGELFF.

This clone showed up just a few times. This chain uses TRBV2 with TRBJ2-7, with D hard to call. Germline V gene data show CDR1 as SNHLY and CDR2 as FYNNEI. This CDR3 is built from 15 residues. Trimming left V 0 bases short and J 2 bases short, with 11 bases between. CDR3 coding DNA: TGTGCCAGCAGTGAAGCCAACAGCCGGACCTACGAGCAGTACTTC. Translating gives CASSEANSRTYEQYF. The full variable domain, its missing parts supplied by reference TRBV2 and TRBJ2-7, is EPEVTQTPSHQVTQMGQEVILRCVPISNHLYFYWYRQILGQKVEFLVSFYNNEISEKSEIFDDQFSVERPDGSNFTLKIRSTKLEDSAMYFCASSEANSRTYEQYFGPGTRLTVT.

This chain's CDR3 is CASSSLAGGLNNEQFF. The DNA for the CDR3 is TGTGCCAGCAGTTCTCTAGCGGGGGGGTTGAACAATGAGCAGTTCTTC. The genes are TRBV27 and TRBJ2-1; 12 bases fit TRBD2. V shed 4 bases and J 5 bases; nucleotides not matched to a gene: 6. The germline CDR1 and CDR2 sequences are MNHEY and SMNVEV (reference sequence). The CDR3 extends over 16 amino acids.

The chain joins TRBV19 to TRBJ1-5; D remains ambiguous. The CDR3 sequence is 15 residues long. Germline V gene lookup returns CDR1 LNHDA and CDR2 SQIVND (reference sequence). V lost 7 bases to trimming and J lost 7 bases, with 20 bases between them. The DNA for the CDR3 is TGTGCCAGTACAAGGTCGCGGGGTGTCGGCCAGCCCCAGCATTTT. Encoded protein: CASTRSRGVGQPQHF.

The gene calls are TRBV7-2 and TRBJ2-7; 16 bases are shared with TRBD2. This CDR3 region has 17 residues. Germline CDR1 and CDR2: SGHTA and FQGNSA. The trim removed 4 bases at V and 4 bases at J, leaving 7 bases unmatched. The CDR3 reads CASSYGTSGRGSYEQYF. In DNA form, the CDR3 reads TGTGCCAGCAGCTATGGGACTAGCGGGAGGGGATCTTACGAGCAGTACTTC.

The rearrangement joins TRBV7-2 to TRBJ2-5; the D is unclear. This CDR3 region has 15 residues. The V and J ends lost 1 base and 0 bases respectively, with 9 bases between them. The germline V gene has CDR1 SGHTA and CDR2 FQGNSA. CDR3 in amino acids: CASSLVQLYQETQYF. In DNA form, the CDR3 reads TGTGCCAGCAGCTTAGTGCAACTGTACCAAGAGACCCAGTACTTC.

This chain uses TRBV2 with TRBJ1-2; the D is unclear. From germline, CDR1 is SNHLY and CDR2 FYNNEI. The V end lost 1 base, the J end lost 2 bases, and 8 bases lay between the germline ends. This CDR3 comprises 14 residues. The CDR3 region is CASSEDIRNYGYTF. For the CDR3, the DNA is TGTGCCAGCAGTGAAGACATACGAAACTATGGCTACACCTTC. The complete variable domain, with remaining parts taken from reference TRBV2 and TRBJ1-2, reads EPEVTQTPSHQVTQMGQEVILRCVPISNHLYFYWYRQILGQKVEFLVSFYNNEISEKSEIFDDQFSVERPDGSNFTLKIRSTKLEDSAMYFCASSEDIRNYGYTFGSGTRLTVV.

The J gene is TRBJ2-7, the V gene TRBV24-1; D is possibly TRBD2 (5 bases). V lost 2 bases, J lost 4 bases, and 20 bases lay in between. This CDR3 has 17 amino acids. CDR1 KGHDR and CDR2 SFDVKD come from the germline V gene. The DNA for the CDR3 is TGTGCCACCAGTGATTGGGTAGCAGAAGCGGATACGTACGAGCAGTACTTC. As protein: CATSDWVAEADTYEQYF.

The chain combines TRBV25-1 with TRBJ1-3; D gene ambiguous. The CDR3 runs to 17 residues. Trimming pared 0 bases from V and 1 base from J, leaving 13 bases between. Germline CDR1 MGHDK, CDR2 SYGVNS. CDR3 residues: CASSEYSITESGNTIYF. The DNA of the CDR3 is TGTGCCAGCAGTGAATATTCTATAACGGAGTCTGGAAACACCATATATTTT. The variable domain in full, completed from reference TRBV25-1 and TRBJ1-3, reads EADIYQTPRYLVIGTGKKITLECSQTMGHDKMYWYQQDPGMELHLIHYSYGVNSTEKGDLSSESTVSRIRTEHFPLTLESARPSHTSQYLCASSEYSITESGNTIYFGEGSWLTVV.

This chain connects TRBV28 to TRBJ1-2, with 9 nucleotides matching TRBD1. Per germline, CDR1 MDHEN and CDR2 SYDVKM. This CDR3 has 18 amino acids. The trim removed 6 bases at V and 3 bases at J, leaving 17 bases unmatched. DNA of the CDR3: TGTGCCAGCAGCCCGGGGTCGAGCCGGGACAGGGCCGACTATGGCTACACCTTC. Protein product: CASSPGSSRDRADYGYTF.

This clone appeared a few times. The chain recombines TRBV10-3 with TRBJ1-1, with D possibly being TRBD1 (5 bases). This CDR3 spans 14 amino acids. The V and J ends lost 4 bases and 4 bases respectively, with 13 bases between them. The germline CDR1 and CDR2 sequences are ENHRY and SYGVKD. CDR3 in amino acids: CAISGQGGPTEAFF. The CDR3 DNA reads TGTGCCATCAGTGGCCAGGGTGGGCCCACTGAAGCTTTCTTT.

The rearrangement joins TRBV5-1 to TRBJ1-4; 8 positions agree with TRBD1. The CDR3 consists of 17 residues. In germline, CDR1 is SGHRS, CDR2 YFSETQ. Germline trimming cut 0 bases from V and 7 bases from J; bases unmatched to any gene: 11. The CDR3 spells CASSLAAGGDSGEKLFF. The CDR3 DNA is TGCGCCAGCAGCTTGGCAGCAGGGGGCGATTCGGGTGAAAAACTGTTTTTT. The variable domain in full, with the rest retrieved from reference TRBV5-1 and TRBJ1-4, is KAGVTQTPRYLIKTRGQQVTLSCSPISGHRSVSWYQQTPGQGLQFLFEYFSETQRNKGNFPGRFSGRQFSNSRSEMNVSTLELGDSALYLCASSLAAGGDSGEKLFFGSGTQLSVL.

The CDR3: CASSQVTGDRKTQYF. The CDR3 nucleotides are TGTGCCAGCAGCCAAGTGACCGGGGACAGAAAGACCCAGTACTTC. The chain couples TRBV3-1 (or the pseudogene TRBV3-2) to TRBJ2-5; 7 positions agree with TRBD1. Germline V gene data show CDR1 as LGHDT and CDR2 as YNNKEL (reference sequence). CDR3 length: 15 residues. Trimming removed 1 base from V and 6 bases from J; junction bases left unmatched: 8.

The CDR3 DNA reads TGTGCCAGCAGCCAACGACCGGGACTAGCAGACGAGACCCAGTACTTC. Its translation: CASSQRPGLADETQYF. The chain has TRBV7-8 and TRBJ2-5; 9 bases map to TRBD2. After removal of 5 bases from V and 5 bases from J, the junction contained 12 bases not matched to a gene. This CDR3 comprises 16 residues. CDR1 and CDR2 from the germline V gene are SGHVS and FQNEAQ.

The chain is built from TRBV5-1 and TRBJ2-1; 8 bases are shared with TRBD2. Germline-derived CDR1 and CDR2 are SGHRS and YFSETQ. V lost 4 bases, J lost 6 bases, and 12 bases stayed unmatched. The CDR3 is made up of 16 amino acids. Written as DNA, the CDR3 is TGCGCCAGCAGCATCGGACTAGCAGCTTCATTCAATGAGCAGTTCTTC. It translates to CASSIGLAASFNEQFF.

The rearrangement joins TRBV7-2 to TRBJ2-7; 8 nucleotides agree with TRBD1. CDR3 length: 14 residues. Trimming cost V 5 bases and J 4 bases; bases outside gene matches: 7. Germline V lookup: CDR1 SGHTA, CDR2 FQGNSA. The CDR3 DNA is TGTGCCAGCAGCCACGACAGGGGCGGGTACGAGCAGTACTTC. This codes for CASSHDRGGYEQYF.

The CDR3 reads CASSFNPVGLPNEKLFF. CDR3 nucleotides: TGTGCCAGCAGTTTCAACCCGGTGGGGCTTCCTAATGAAAAACTGTTTTTT. The genes are TRBV28 and TRBJ1-4, with D possibly TRBD1 on 5 matching bases. The germline gives CDR1 MDHEN, CDR2 SYDVKM. CDR3 length: 17 amino acids. With 3 bases removed from V and 3 bases from J, the gap between germline ends came to 17 bases.